This entry concerns a single TCR beta chain. The data derive from a study of blood T cell repertoires in COVID-19. The overall study: Donors in the United States, Italy and Spain gave samples during acute or convalescent COVID-19. Sources were T cells, B-cell-depleted T cells, or PBMCs; the material itself was cDNA or gDNA.

Original methodology: Estimated nucleated cell counts came from reference gene primer amplification. Profiling relied on immunoSEQ multiplex PCR, and the TCRdb table lists in-frame clones only, not all of them. V and J calls and clone size come straight from that table; D and trimming were deduced from the DNA. The top ten clones hold around 5% of a sample with 55,000 to 80,000 clones, about four fifths of them seen once. This sequence originates from a man aged 50-59 years with active COVID-19. Specimen: peripheral blood.

CDR3 nucleotide sequence: TGTGCCAGCAGCTCGTTGGCGGTTCGCGAGCAGTACTTC. Translated: CASSSLAVREQYF. This chain joins TRBV7-9 and TRBJ2-7; D remains unclear. The germline V gene encodes CDR1 SEHNR and CDR2 FQNEAQ (reference sequence). V was trimmed by 4 bases and J by 6 bases, leaving 13 bases between them. The CDR3 contains 13 residues.